This T cell receptor beta chain was retrieved from a study of T cell responses to AZD1222 COVID-19 vaccine. Study overall: Analyses pooled second doses at about 4 or about 12 weeks.

The data were produced by immunoSEQ multiplex PCR, yet TCRdb's version contains in-frame clones alone and is incomplete. The sample yields about 70,000 clones, around 85% seen once. Trimming at V came to 5 bases and at J to 2 bases, leaving 9 bases not matched to a gene. This CDR3 contains 17 residues. CDR1 and CDR2 from the germline V gene are LNHDA and SQIVND (reference sequence). Source: peripheral blood, taken on day 0 of AZD1222 vaccination. The sequence derives from an adult in good health. This sequence joins TRBV19 and TRBJ2-3, with TRBD2 matching over 11 bases. The CDR3 DNA reads TGTGCCAGTAGTGCGTTCCTAGCGGGGGGTTTCACAGATACGCAGTATTTT. It is translated as CASSAFLAGGFTDTQYF.